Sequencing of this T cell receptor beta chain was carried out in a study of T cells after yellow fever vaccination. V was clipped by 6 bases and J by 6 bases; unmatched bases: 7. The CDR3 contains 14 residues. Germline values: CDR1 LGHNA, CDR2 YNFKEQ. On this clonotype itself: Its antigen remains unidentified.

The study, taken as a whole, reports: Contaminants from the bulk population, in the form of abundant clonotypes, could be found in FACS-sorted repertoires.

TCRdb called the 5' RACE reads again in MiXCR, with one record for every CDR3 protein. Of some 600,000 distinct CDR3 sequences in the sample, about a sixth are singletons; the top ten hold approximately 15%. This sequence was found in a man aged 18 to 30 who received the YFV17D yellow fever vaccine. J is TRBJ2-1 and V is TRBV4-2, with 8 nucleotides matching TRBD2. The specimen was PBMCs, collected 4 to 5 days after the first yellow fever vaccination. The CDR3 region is CASSRGGPGNEQFF. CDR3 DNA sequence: TGTGCCAGCAGTCGCGGGGGGCCCGGCAATGAGCAGTTCTTC.